This T cell receptor beta chain was profiled in a study of glioma-infiltrating T cells after dendritic cell vaccination. Assay: immunoSEQ multiplex PCR; the TCRdb copy retains only in-frame clones and omits some. The table includes under 100,000 clones, around three quarters detected once. Deletions cut 5 bases from V and 10 bases from J, with 15 bases between. The CDR3 spans 13 residues. In germline, CDR1 is ENHRY, CDR2 SYGVKD. The sample here was blood, taken before dendritic cell vaccination. The receptor was isolated from a human donor with glioblastoma. This chain links TRBV10-3 with TRBJ1-5; D gene unclear. The DNA for the CDR3 is TGTGCCATCAGTACGTCAGCCAGGAATCCCCAGCATTTT. Protein: CAISTSARNPQHF.